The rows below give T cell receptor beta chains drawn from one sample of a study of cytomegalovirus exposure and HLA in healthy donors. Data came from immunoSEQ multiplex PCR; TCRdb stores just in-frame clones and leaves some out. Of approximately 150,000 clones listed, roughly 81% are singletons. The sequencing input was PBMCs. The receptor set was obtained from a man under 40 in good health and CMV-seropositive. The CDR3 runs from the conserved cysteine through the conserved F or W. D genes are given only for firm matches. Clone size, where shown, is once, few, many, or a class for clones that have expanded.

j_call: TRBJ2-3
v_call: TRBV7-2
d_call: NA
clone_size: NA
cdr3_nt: TGTGCCAGCAGCTTAGTGACTTCAGATACGCAGTATTTT
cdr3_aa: CASSLVTSDTQYF

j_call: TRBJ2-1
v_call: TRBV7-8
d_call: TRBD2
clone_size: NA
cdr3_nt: TGTGCCAGCAGCCTTGCCCGTCGACTAGCGGGTTCGAGCTACAATGAGCAGTTCTTC
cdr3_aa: CASSLARRLAGSSYNEQFF

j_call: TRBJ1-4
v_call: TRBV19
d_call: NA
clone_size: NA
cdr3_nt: TGTGCCAGTAGCCCACAGGGCGGAGGTGAAAAACTGTTTTTT
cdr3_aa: CASSPQGGGEKLFF

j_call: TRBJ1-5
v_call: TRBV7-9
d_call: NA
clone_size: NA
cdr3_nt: TGTGCCAGCAGCTCCAACTCCTTTCCCCAGCATTTT
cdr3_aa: CASSSNSFPQHF

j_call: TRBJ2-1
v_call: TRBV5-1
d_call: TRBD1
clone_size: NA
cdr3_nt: TGCGCCAGCAGCTTGCGGGACAGGGCCCTAAGTGAGCAGTTCTTC
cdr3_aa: CASSLRDRALSEQFF

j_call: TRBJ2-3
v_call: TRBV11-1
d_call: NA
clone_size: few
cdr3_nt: TGTGCCAGCAGCCACCAATCTAGCGCCACCACAGATACGCAGTATTTT
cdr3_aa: CASSHQSSATTDTQYF

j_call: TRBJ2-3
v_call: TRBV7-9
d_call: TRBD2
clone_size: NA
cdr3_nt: TGTGCCAGCAGCTTAGGATCGGGCGGGAGGGCCACAGATACGCAGTATTTT
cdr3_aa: CASSLGSGGRATDTQYF

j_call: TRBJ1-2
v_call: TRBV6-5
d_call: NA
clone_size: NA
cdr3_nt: TGTGCCAGCAGTTTTTCGGACAGCCTAGGACGCTATGGCTACACCTTC
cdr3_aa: CASSFSDSLGRYGYTF

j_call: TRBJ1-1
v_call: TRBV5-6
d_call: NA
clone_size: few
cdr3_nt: TGTGCCAGCAGCTTGGTTCGAGGGACTGAAGCTTTCTTT
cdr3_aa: CASSLVRGTEAFF

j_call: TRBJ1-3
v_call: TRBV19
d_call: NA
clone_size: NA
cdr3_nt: TGTGCCAGTAGTATAGAGGGCTTCTCTGGAAACACCATATATTTT
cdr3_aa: CASSIEGFSGNTIYF

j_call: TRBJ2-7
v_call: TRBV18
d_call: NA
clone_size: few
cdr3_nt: TGTGCCAGCTCACCAGAGGGCCGCGAGCAGTACTTC
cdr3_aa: CASSPEGREQYF

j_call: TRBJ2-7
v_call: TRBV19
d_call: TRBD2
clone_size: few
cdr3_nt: TGTGCCAGTACCACTAGGGGTAGCGGGAGTTACGAGCAGTACTTC
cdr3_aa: CASTTRGSGSYEQYF

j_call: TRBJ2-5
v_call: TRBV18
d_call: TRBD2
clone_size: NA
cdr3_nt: TGTGCCAGCTCACCACAGTATCTCAGCGGGAGGGCCGAGACCCAGTACTTC
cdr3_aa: CASSPQYLSGRAETQYF

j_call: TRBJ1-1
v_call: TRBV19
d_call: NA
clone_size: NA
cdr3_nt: TGTGCCAGTAGTATAGGGTGGGGGCGCCCGGTAAGTAACACTGAAGCTTTCTTT
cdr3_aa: CASSIGWGRPVSNTEAFF

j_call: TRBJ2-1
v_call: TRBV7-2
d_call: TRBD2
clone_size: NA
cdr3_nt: TGTGCCAGCAGCCCAGGGGGGACTAGCGGGAGCCGGGCAGTCTTC
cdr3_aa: CASSPGGTSGSRAVF

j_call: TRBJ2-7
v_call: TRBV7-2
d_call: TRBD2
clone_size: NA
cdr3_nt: TGTGCCAGCAGCTTAAATCGGGGGGACTACGAGCAGTACTTC
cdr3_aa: CASSLNRGDYEQYF

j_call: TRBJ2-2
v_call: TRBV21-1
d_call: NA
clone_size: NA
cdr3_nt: TGTGCCACCGGTTCAGGGGGCGCGGAGCTGTTTTTT
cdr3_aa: CATGSGGAELFF

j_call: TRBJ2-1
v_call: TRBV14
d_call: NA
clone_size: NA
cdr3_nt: TGTGCCAGCAGCCAAGAGGACGGTAGCGTATACAATGAGCAGTTCTTC
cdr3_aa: CASSQEDGSVYNEQFF

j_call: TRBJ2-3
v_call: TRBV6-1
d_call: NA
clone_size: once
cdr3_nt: TGTGCCGTCTTGCTCGTGACAGGTTGGAAGCAGTATTTT
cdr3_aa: CAVLLVTGWKQYF

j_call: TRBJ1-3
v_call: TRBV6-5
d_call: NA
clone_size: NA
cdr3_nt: TGTGCCAGCACCACTGGAAACACCATATATTTT
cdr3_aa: CASTTGNTIYF

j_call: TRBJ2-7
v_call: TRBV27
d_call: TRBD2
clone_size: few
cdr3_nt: TGTGCCAGCAGTTTAGGATGGGGAGGGGAGCAGTACTTC
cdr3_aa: CASSLGWGGEQYF

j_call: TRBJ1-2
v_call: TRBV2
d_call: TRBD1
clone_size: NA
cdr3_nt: TGTGCCAGTCGAGTGACAGGGGGCATCTATGGCTACACCTTC
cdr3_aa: CASRVTGGIYGYTF

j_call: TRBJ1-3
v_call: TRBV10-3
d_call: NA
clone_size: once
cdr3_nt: TGTGCCATCAGTGAGTCGAGGGAAGGAAACACCATATATTTT
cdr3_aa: CAISESREGNTIYF

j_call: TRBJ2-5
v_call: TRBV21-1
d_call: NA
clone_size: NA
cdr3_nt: TGTGCCAGCAGCCCCGGACAGGAATACGAGACCCAGTACTTC
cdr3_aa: CASSPGQEYETQYF

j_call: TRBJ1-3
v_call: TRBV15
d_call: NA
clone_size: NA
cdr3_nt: TGTGCCACCAGCAGAGTCCCCAGGGGAGAAAGACATTTT
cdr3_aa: CATSRVPRGERHF

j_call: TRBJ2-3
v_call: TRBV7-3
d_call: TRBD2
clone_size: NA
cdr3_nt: TGTGCCAGCAGCTTATCCGGACTAGCGGGAGATAGAGATACGCAGTATTTT
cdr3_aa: CASSLSGLAGDRDTQYF

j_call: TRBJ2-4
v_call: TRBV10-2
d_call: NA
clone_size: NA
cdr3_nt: TGCGCCAGCAGTCGAAGCGGTCAAAACATTCAGTACTTC
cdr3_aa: CASSRSGQNIQYF

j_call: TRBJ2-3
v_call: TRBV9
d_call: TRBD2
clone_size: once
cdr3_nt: TGTGCCAGCAGCTCGGGACTAGCGGTAACAGATACGCAGTATTTT
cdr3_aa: CASSSGLAVTDTQYF

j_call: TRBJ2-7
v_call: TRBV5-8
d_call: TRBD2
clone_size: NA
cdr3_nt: TGTGCCAGCGGAGCGGGACCCTACGAGCAGTACTTC
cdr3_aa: CASGAGPYEQYF

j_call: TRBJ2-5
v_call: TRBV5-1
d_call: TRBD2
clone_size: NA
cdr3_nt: TGCGCCAGCAGCCCACGACTAGCGGGAGAAGAGACCCAGTACTTC
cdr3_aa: CASSPRLAGEETQYF

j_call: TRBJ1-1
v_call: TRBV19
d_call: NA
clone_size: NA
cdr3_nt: TGTGCCAGTAGGCAGGGGCCCGGGAACACTGAAGCTTTCTTT
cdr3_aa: CASRQGPGNTEAFF

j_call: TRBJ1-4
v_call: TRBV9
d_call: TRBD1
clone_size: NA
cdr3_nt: TGTGCCAGCAGCGTAGGCCCCACAGGGGGTGGTGAAAAACTGTTTTTT
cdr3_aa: CASSVGPTGGGEKLFF

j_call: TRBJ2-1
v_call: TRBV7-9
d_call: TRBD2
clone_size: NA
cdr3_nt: TGTTCCAGCAGCTCCCCGGGACTACCCTACAATGAGCAGTTCTTC
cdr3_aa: CSSSSPGLPYNEQFF

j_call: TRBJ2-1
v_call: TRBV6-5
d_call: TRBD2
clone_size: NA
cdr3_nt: TGTGCCAGCAGGTCCAGCGGGACTGGCGGAGAGCAGTTCTTC
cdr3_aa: CASRSSGTGGEQFF

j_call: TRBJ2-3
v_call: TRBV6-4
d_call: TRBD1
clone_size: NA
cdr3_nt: TGTGCCAGTGCACCGGGACAGGGGACAGATACGCAGTATTTT
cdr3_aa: CASAPGQGTDTQYF

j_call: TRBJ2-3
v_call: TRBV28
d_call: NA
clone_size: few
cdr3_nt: TGTGCCAGCGGTACGTTAGGGGCGACTGAGTTCACAGATACGCAGTATTTT
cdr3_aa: CASGTLGATEFTDTQYF

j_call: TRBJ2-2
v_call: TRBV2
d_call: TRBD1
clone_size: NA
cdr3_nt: TGTGCCAGCAAGACAGGGGGTACCGGGGAGCTGTTTTTT
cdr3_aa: CASKTGGTGELFF

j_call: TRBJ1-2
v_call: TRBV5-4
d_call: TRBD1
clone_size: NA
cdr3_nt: TGTGCCAGCAGCTTCCCGGGACAGGGGAACTATGGCTACACCTTC
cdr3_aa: CASSFPGQGNYGYTF

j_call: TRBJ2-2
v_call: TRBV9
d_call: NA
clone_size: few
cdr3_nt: TGTGCCAGCAGCGTAGAGTGGCACACCGGGGAGCTGTTTTTT
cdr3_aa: CASSVEWHTGELFF

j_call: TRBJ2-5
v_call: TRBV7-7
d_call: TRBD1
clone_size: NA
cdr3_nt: TGTGCTAGCAGCCCAGGGACAGCCAGAGAGACCCAGTACTTC
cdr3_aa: CASSPGTARETQYF

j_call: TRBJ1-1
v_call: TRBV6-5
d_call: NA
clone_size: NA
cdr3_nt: TGTGCCAGCAGGGGACTAGAGGGAGTTGGGTCTGAAGCTTTCTTT
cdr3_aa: CASRGLEGVGSEAFF

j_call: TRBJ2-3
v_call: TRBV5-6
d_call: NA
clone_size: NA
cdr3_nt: TGTGCCAGCAGCTTGGTCCTCAGGCAGGGAGGCGGAACAGATACGCAGTATTTT
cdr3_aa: CASSLVLRQGGGTDTQYF

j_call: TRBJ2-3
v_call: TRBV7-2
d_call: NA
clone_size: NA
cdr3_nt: TGTGCCAGCAGCTTAGGTCGCGGGGTTCCAGATACGCAGTATTTT
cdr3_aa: CASSLGRGVPDTQYF

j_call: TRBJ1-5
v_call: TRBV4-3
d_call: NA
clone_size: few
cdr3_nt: TGCGCCAGCAGCCAAGAGCGAGCGGTCCAGCCCCAGCATTTT
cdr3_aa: CASSQERAVQPQHF

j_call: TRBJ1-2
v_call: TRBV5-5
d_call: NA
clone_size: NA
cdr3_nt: TGTGCCAGCAGCTCGGGACTGTTAACCTTC
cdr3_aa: CASSSGLLTF

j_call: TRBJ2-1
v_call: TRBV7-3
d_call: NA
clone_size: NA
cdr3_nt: TGTGCCAGCAGCTTAGGAGCTGGGGGGAATGAGCAGTTCTTC
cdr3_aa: CASSLGAGGNEQFF

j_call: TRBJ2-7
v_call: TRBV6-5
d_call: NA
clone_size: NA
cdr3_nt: TGTGCCAGCAGTCGCGCCTACGAGCAGTACTTC
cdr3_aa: CASSRAYEQYF

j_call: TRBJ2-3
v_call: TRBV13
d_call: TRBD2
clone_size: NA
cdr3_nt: TGTGCCAGCAGCTTAAGCTGGACTAGCGGGAGTAAGGCGCAGTATTTT
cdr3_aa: CASSLSWTSGSKAQYF

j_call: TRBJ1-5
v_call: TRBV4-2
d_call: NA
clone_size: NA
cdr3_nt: TGTGCCAGCAGCCAAGGGGGGGGGTATCCCCCCCAGCATTTT
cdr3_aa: CASSQGGGYPPQHF

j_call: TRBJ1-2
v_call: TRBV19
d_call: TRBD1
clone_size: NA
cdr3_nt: TGTGCCAGTAGTAGACGGACAGGGTTCTATGGCTACACCTTC
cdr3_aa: CASSRRTGFYGYTF

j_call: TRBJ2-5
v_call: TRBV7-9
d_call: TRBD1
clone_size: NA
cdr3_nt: TGTGCCAGCAGCCACAGGGGCAGGGAGACCCAGTACTTC
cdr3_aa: CASSHRGRETQYF

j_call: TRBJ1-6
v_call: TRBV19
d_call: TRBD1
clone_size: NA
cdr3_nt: TGTGCCACCCGACAGGGAATGGTTAATAATTCACCCCTCCACTTT
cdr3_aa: CATRQGMVNNSPLHF

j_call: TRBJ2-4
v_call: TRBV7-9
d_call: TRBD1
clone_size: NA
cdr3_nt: TGTGCCAGCAGCGTAGGACAGGACGCCGGAGACATTCAGTACTTC
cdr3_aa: CASSVGQDAGDIQYF